This is a list of T cell receptor beta chains from one sample in a study of blood T cell repertoires in COVID-19. Sequencing was performed with immunoSEQ multiplex PCR; in TCRdb, only in-frame clones are kept and a portion is missing. The data contain about 39,000 clones, about 82% of them seen just once; the ten biggest clones take up 55% to 60%. Sequenced material: peripheral blood. Source of these receptors: a man aged 65 to 85 with acute or convalescent COVID-19. Each CDR3 is given with its conserved first and last residue. Fields, in order: D gene, J gene, V gene, clone size, CDR3 protein, CDR3 DNA. D genes are given only for firm matches. Clone size appears in some rows only: once, few, many, or a class for an expanded clone.

>TRBD1|TRBJ1-1|TRBV6-5|-
CASSTPTGGVEAFF
TGTGCCAGCAGTACGCCTACAGGGGGCGTGGAGGCTTTCTTT
>TRBD1|TRBJ1-5|TRBV19|-
CASSISPRGTYSNQPQHF
TGTGCCAGTAGTATATCACCCAGGGGGACTTATAGCAATCAGCCCCAGCATTTT
>TRBD1|TRBJ1-1|TRBV18|-
CASSPIATGGTEAFF
TGTGCCAGCTCCCCTATAGCGACAGGGGGCACTGAAGCTTTCTTT
>-|TRBJ1-1|TRBV6-5|few
CASTTQGNTEAFF
TGTGCCAGCACTACACAGGGGAACACTGAAGCTTTCTTT
>TRBD2|TRBJ2-1|TRBV30|-
CAWSVTGTSHEQFF
TGTGCCTGGAGCGTTACCGGGACTAGCCATGAGCAGTTCTTC
>-|TRBJ1-6|TRBV7-3|few
CASSMLQGPPLHF
TGTGCCAGCAGCATGCTACAGGGACCACCCCTCCACTTT
>-|TRBJ2-3|TRBV4-1|-
CASSQGPRGDLRTDTQYF
TGCGCCAGCAGCCAAGGTCCACGCGGGGACCTGCGCACAGATACGCAGTATTTT
>TRBD2|TRBJ2-2|TRBV13|-
CASSLAAGGTGELFF
TGTGCCAGCAGCTTAGCCGCGGGGGGAACCGGGGAGCTGTTTTTT
>-|TRBJ2-3|TRBV30|once
CAWSADRASTDTQYF
TGTGCCTGGAGTGCTGATCGAGCTAGCACAGATACGCAGTATTTT
>-|TRBJ2-1|TRBV9|-
CASSVEWESGEQFF
TGTGCCAGCAGCGTAGAGTGGGAGAGTGGTGAGCAGTTCTTC
>TRBD1|TRBJ1-2|TRBV5-6|few
CASSQPGTGNYGYTF
TGTGCCAGCAGCCAACCCGGGACAGGGAACTATGGCTACACCTTC